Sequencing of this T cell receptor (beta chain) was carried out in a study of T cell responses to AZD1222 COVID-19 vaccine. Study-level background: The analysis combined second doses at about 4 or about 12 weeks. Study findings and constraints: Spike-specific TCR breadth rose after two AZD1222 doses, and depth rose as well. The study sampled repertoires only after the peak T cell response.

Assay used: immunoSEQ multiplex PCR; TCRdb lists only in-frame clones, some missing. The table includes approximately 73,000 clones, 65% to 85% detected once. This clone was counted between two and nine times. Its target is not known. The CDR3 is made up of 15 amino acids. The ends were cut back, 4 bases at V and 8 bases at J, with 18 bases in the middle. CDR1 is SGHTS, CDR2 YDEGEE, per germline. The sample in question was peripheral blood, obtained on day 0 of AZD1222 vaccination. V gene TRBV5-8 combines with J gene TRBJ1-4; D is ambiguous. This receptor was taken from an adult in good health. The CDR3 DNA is TGTGCCAGCAGCCCCGGTTCCGGGTTAAGGGAAAAACTGTTTTTT. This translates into CASSPGSGLREKLFF.